These 11 T cell receptor beta chains came from one sample sequenced in a study of early T cells in non-severe SARS-CoV-2 infection. A single record per CDR3 protein comes from TCRdb applying MiXCR to the 5' RACE reads. The sample records tens of thousands of distinct CDR3 sequences, approximately 5.3% being singletons. The sample was whole blood. The receptors here all came from an adult who was a healthcare worker with PCR-confirmed SARS-CoV-2 infection or an uninfected control (not recorded which).

This clonotype came up many times. This rearrangement joins TRBV6-1 to TRBJ1-1; D ambiguous. The V gene lost 2 bases and the J gene lost 5 bases, with 6 bases spanning the gap. CDR3 length: 12 residues. The germline gives CDR1 MNHNS, CDR2 SASEGT. The chain's CDR3 is CASSESWTEAFF. The CDR3 DNA reads as TGTGCCAGCAGTGAAAGTTGGACTGAAGCTTTCTTT.

This clonotype came up many times. J is TRBJ2-5 and V is TRBV6-5; TRBD2 is a possible D gene (5 bases). CDR3 length: 13 residues. CDR1 is MNHEY and CDR2 is SVGAGI in the germline V gene. Trimming stripped 2 bases from V and 1 base from J, with 5 bases between. CDR3 DNA sequence: TGTGCCAGCAGTTACGGGAGCCAAGAGACCCAGTACTTC. The encoded protein is CASSYGSQETQYF.

This clonotype has a handful of counts. The rearrangement joins TRBV7-8 to TRBJ1-3; D uncertain. Between the trimmed V and J ends, which lost 1 base and 1 base, there was a span of 20 bases. Germline loops: CDR1 SGHVS, CDR2 FQNEAQ. The CDR3 extends over 19 amino acids. CDR3 nucleotides: TGTGCCAGCAGCTTAGAGGCTACGGATTTCAGTCTTTCTGGAAACACCATATATTTT. Protein: CASSLEATDFSLSGNTIYF.

This clonotype was counted many times. The V call is TRBV7-8, the J call TRBJ2-5, with D possibly matching TRBD1 (6 bases). V dropped 5 bases and J dropped 1 base, with 11 bases sitting between them. The CDR3 contains 14 residues. Germline loops: CDR1 SGHVS, CDR2 FQNEAQ. The CDR3 region has the DNA TGTGCCAGCAGCCTAGGACAGCTCCAAGAGACCCAGTACTTC. This translates into CASSLGQLQETQYF.

This clonotype has ten or more counts. This rearrangement joins TRBV20-1 to TRBJ2-3; D unclear. The CDR3 is made up of 10 amino acids. V shed 2 bases and J shed 4 bases, with 1 base lying between them. Germline assignment: CDR1 DFQATT and CDR2 SNEGSKA (reference sequence). The CDR3 nucleotides are TGCAGTGCTAGACCAGATACGCAGTATTTT. It translates to CSARPDTQYF.

This clonotype was observed many times. V is TRBV20-1 and J is TRBJ2-2; weak D call: TRBD1 (6 bases). From germline, CDR1 is DFQATT and CDR2 SNEGSKA (reference sequence). Between the trimmed V and J ends, which lost 3 bases and 7 bases, there was a span of 21 bases. This CDR3 has 16 residues. DNA of the CDR3: TGCAGTGCTAGTCCGACAGGACAACCTCCAGGCGGGGAGCTGTTTTTT. As protein: CSASPTGQPPGGELFF.

This clonotype was counted many times. The chain is built from TRBV11-1 and TRBJ2-1; D uncertain. CDR1 and CDR2 from the germline V gene are SGHAT and FQDESV (reference sequence). The V end was cut by 5 bases, the J end by 7 bases, with 15 bases between. The CDR3 covers 14 residues. The DNA for the CDR3 is TGTGCCAGCAGCCTCAACCGCTGGGGAAATGAGCAGTTCTTC. This sequence encodes CASSLNRWGNEQFF.

This clonotype was recorded many times. V usage is TRBV7-6 and J usage is TRBJ1-2, with 7 bases aligning to TRBD1. The junction had 2 bases not matched to a gene; V was cut back by 0 bases and J by 7 bases. CDR3 length equals 13 residues. The V gene's germline CDR1 is SGHVS and CDR2 FNYEAQ. CDR3 amino acids: CASSLAEGAGYTF. CDR3 in DNA: TGTGCCAGCAGCTTAGCGGAGGGGGCTGGCTACACCTTC.

This clonotype was found many times. V is TRBV6-1 and J is TRBJ1-5; no definite D call. V lost 7 bases, J lost 7 bases, and 8 bases lay in between. CDR3 length: 11 amino acids. From germline, CDR1 is MNHNS and CDR2 SASEGT. CDR3 in amino acids: CASNLGQPQHF. The CDR3 nucleotides are TGTGCCAGCAATTTGGGACAGCCCCAGCATTTT.

This clonotype was observed at least ten times. The chain joins TRBV6-2 or TRBV6-3 to TRBJ2-1, with D possibly being TRBD2 (6 bases). Trimming cost V 8 bases and J 2 bases, with 10 bases left between them. Germline V lookup: CDR1 MNHEY, CDR2 SVGEGT. This CDR3 has 13 residues. The CDR3 spells CASALATYNEQFF. The CDR3 DNA is TGTGCCAGCGCGCTAGCGACCTACAATGAGCAGTTCTTC.

This clonotype was counted many times. V is TRBV6-2 or TRBV6-3 and J is TRBJ1-1, with D perhaps matching TRBD1 (5 bases). This CDR3 spans 14 amino acids. Germline values: CDR1 MNHEY, CDR2 SVGEGT. V was trimmed by 5 bases and J by 1 base, leaving 11 bases between them. The CDR3 DNA reads as TGTGCCAGCAGTCAGTCAACAGGGAACACTGAAGCTTTCTTT. Its translation is CASSQSTGNTEAFF.